This T cell receptor (beta chain) is drawn from a study of blood T cells in healthy people across ages. Using a J-beta primer mix together with a sample-barcoded 5' primer, a second PCR was run for roughly 6 to 12 cycles. TCRdb analysed the 5' RACE reads with MiXCR anew, one entry per CDR3 protein. The sample holds 1,500,000 or so distinct CDR3 sequences, roughly 60% seen once. The material sequenced was blood. The source is a man between 18 and 29 years old in good health.

CDR3 in amino acids: CASSRDRGTGNSPLHF. The CDR3 DNA follows: TGTGCCAGCAGTCGGGACAGGGGGACTGGCAATTCACCCCTCCACTTT. The V gene is TRBV2, the J gene TRBJ1-6, with 11 bases lining up with TRBD1. Looked up from germline, CDR1 is SNHLY and CDR2 is FYNNEI. The CDR3 contains 16 residues. V shed 5 bases and J 7 bases; nucleotides not matched to a gene: 7.